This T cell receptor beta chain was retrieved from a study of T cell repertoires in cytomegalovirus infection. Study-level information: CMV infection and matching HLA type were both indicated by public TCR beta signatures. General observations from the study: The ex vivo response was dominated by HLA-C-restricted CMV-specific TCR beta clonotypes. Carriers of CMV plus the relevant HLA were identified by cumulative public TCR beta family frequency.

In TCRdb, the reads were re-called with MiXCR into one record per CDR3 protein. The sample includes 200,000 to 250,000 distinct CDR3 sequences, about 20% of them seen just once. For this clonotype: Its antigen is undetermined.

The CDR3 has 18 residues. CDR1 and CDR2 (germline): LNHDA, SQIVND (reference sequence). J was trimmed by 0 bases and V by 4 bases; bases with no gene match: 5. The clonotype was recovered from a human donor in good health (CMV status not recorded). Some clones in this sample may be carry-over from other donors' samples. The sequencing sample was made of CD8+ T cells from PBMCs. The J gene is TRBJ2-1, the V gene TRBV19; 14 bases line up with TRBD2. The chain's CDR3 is CASSTGTSGGLSYNEQFF. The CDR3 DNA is TGTGCCAGTAGTACCGGGACTAGCGGGGGCCTCTCCTACAATGAGCAGTTCTTC.